The subject of this entry is one TCR beta chain. Its target is unknown. This sample is part of a study of beta chain features in type 1 diabetes. Sorting gave populations that all exceeded 95% purity. The J segment lost 9 bases and the V segment lost 5 bases, leaving 7 bases of the junction unmatched. Germline-derived CDR1 and CDR2 are MDHEN and SYDVKM. The CDR3 consists of 15 residues. Study findings and constraints: A cDNA-based sequencing approach could over-represent cells with high TCR expression.

Expressed TCRB transcripts got sequenced, as all isolated RNA was reverse transcribed. Generated by immunoSEQ multiplex PCR, the TCRdb table keeps only in-frame clones and is missing some. The profile shows more than 150,000 clones, about 13% of them singletons. The sample consisted of central memory CD4+ T cells from blood. This sequence originates from a young woman in good health. V and J are TRBV28 and TRBJ2-1; 13 bases map to TRBD2. The CDR3 loop is CASSPGTSGISEQFF. CDR3 DNA sequence: TGTGCCAGCAGTCCGGGGACTAGCGGGATTAGTGAGCAGTTCTTC.